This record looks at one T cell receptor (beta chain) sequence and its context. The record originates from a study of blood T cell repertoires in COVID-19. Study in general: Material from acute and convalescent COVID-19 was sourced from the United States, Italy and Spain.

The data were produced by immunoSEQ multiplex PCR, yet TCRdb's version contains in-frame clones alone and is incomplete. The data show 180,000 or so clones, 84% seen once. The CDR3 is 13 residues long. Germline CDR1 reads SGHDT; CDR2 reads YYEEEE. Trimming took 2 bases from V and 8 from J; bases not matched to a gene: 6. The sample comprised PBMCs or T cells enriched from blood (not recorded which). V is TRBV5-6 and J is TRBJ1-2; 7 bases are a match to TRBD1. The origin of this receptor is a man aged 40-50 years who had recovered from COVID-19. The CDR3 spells CASSLQGFGGYTF. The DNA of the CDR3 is TGTGCCAGCAGCTTACAGGGGTTCGGGGGCTACACCTTC. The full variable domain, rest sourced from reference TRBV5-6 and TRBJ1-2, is DAGVTQSPTHLIKTRGQQVTLRCSPKSGHDTVSWYQQALGQGPQFIFQYYEEEERQRGNFPDRFSGHQFPNYSSELNVNALLLGDSALYLCASSLQGFGGYTFGSGTRLTVV.